This T cell receptor beta chain was captured by sequencing in a study of T cells in Graves' hyperthyroidism and ophthalmopathy. Patients showing uncontrolled infection, other autoimmune disease, pregnancy or lactation were ineligible. It was RNA transcripts that yielded the amplified TCR beta CDR3 regions. The HTBI primer set was used in a first-round RT-PCR of the TCR CDR3. MiXCR was run by TCRdb on the multiplex PCR reads, yielding one entry per CDR3 protein. Counted here are about 520,000 distinct CDR3 sequences, about 24% occurring once; the ten biggest clones make up approximately 11%. To note about this clonotype: A junction boundary mismatches the germline segment, possibly from a read error.

CDR3 length: 17 residues. Germline CDR1 DFQATT, CDR2 SNEGSKA (reference sequence). Sequencing was carried out using blood. This chain connects TRBV20-1 to TRBJ2-5; 14 positions match TRBD2. The receptor was isolated from a woman in her 30s with Graves' ophthalmopathy. In nucleotides, the CDR3 is TGCGGTGCTAGAGATCCGACTAGCGGGGGGGCCCGGGAGACCCAGTACTTC. It is translated as CGARDPTSGGARETQYF.